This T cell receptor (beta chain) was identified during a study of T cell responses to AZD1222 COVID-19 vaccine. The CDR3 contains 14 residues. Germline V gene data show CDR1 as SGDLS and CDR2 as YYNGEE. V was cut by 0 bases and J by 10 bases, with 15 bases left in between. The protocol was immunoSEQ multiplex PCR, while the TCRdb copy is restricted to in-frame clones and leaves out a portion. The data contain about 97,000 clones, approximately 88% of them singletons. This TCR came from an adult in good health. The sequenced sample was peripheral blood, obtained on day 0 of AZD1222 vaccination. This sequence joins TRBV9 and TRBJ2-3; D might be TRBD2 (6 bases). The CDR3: CASSVAPDRGAQYF. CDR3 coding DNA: TGTGCCAGCAGCGTAGCACCGGACCGCGGGGCGCAGTATTTT.